This paragraph reports one T cell receptor (beta chain). Its antigen is unknown. For TCR beta, cDNA was produced by 5'RACE template switching with UMIs. TCRdb re-called the 5' RACE reads; one entry per CDR3 protein, DNA not given. The sample yields around 470,000 distinct CDR3 sequences, of which the top ten take up almost 1.5%. This sample is drawn from a study of T cells expressing NK-cell markers. Background on the study: Seven sequenced donors out of eight were HCMV-seropositive, one seronegative. General study findings and limits: Dominant NKG2C+ clonotypes made up roughly 1.0-7.0% of CD8+ T cells in a handful of donors.

This CDR3 is built from 12 residues. CDR1 and CDR2 from the germline V gene are MNHNS and SASEGT. The chain combines TRBV6-1 with TRBJ2-3; without DNA, the TCRdb call of TRBD1 cannot be checked. The clonotype originates from a woman between 45 and 60 years old in good health. Sequencing was performed on blood T cells: a sorted CD56 or NKG2C T cell subset, CD4+ or CD8+ T cells, or bulk PBMC T cells (not recorded which). CDR3 loop: CASRRTGDTQYF.